Presented here are 20 T cell receptor beta chains from one specimen sequenced in a study of T cells after yellow fever vaccination (dated by TCRdb to between 2019 and 2020). Reading the label with the study, this specimen's treatment or condition is: live attenuated yellow fever vaccine strain. Preparation of the library involved 5' RACE. These reads were obtained on an Illumina HiSeq 2500. In-frame beta chains were kept once TCRdb had trimmed the public reads at Q25 with fastp and called clones with MiXCR. Rows with one shared CDR3 protein collapse into an entry with the most common genes and DNA. The table for this sample lists about 580,000 distinct CDR3 sequences; about 17% of them were counted only once. Roughly a sixth of the sample lies in the top ten. The input for sequencing was PBMCs, taken 5 days after the first yellow fever vaccination. The source of these receptors is a man between 18 and 35 years old who received the YFV17D yellow fever vaccine.

CDR3 residues: CASSLWGGTTPQHF. The CDR3 region has the DNA TGTGCCAGCAGCTTGTGGGGGGGCACCACGCCCCAGCATTTT. The chain links TRBV5-6 to TRBJ1-5, with D possibly matching TRBD1 (6 bases). Germline CDR1 SGHDT, CDR2 YYEEEE. The ends were cut back, 1 base at V and 9 bases at J, with 14 bases in the middle. The CDR3 totals 14 residues.

This clonotype was detected a few times. This sequence joins TRBV5-1 and TRBJ2-2; D gene ambiguous. Trimming cost V 1 base and J 9 bases, with 28 bases left between them. The germline V gene encodes CDR1 SGHRS and CDR2 YFSETQ. There are 19 residues in the CDR3. For the CDR3, the DNA is TGCGCCAGCAGCTTGTCGGGCCCATCCGGCGCTCGCATTATAAGGGAGCTGTTTTTT. Protein product: CASSLSGPSGARIIRELFF.

V usage is TRBV4-1 and J usage is TRBJ2-7; 8 bases map to TRBD1. This CDR3 is 14 amino acids long. Germline-derived CDR1 and CDR2 are MGHRA and YSYEKL. With V trimmed by 3 bases and J by 2 bases, 3 bases remained unmatched. The CDR3 reads CASSHRQGPYEQYV. The CDR3 DNA sequence: TGCGCCAGCAGCCACCGACAGGGGCCCTACGAGCAGTACGTC.

The CDR3: CASSPLLGITNQPQHF. CDR3 DNA sequence: TGTGCCAGCAGCCCACTCTTAGGGATAACTAATCAGCCCCAGCATTTT. This chain links TRBV6-1 with TRBJ1-5; D unresolved. There are 16 residues in the CDR3. Germline CDR1 is MNHNS and CDR2 is SASEGT. V was clipped by 6 bases and J by 4 bases, with 19 bases between them.

The chain links TRBV7-6 to TRBJ2-6, with D maybe TRBD1 (5 bases). The CDR3 is 20 residues long. Trimming pared 4 bases from V and 4 bases from J, leaving 26 bases between. Germline-derived CDR1 and CDR2 are SGHVS and FNYEAQ. The CDR3 bases are TGTGCCAGCAGCTCACAGAAGACAGACGTCTTCTTATTAGGGGCCAACGTCCTGACTTTC. Amino acids: CASSSQKTDVFLLGANVLTF.

The V gene is TRBV5-1, the J gene TRBJ2-1; 14 bases fit TRBD2. Trimming took 3 bases from V and 3 from J; bases not matched to a gene: 5. Germline loops: CDR1 SGHRS, CDR2 YFSETQ. The CDR3 is 17 amino acids. Written as DNA, the CDR3 is TGCGCCAGCAGCTACGGACTAGCGGGGGGACACTACAATGAGCAGTTCTTC. It codes for CASSYGLAGGHYNEQFF.

This clonotype was picked up a small number of times. This rearrangement joins TRBV4-1 to TRBJ1-1; D is undetermined. The V gene lost 3 bases and the J gene lost 8 bases, with 13 bases spanning the gap. Germline V CDR1 and CDR2: MGHRA, YSYEKL. This CDR3 is built from 13 residues. This CDR3 is CASSQEEPREAFF. For the CDR3, the DNA is TGCGCCAGCAGCCAGGAAGAGCCCAGGGAAGCTTTCTTT.

This chain uses TRBV12-3 or TRBV12-4 with TRBJ2-7; D is ambiguous. Trimming shortened V by 3 bases and J by 6 bases, and 9 bases separated the two germline ends. CDR3 length equals 12 residues. CDR3 in amino acids: CASSLYPSEQYF. CDR3 DNA: TGTGCCAGCAGTTTGTATCCCAGCGAGCAGTACTTC.

The table lists this clonotype with a few counts. The rearrangement uses TRBV6-6 and TRBJ2-7; D gene uncertain. V was shortened by 6 bases and J by 3 bases, with 9 bases between the two germline ends. The CDR3 covers 12 residues. CDR1 is MNHNY and CDR2 is SVGAGI in the germline V gene (reference sequence). This chain's CDR3 is CASSGRVYEQYF. The CDR3 DNA reads TGTGCCAGCAGCGGACGGGTCTACGAGCAGTACTTC.

The chain uses TRBV7-9 and TRBJ1-6; 7 nucleotides match TRBD1. CDR3 size: 15 residues. From germline, CDR1 is SEHNR and CDR2 FQNEAQ (reference sequence). V dropped 3 bases and J dropped 8; count of bases not matched to a gene: 7. In nucleotides, the CDR3 is TGTGCCAGCAGCTTTTCTGCAGGGGGGGATTCACCCCTCCACTTT. Translation: CASSFSAGGDSPLHF. The variable domain in full, with the rest retrieved from reference TRBV7-9 and TRBJ1-6, is DTGVSQNPRHKITKRGQNVTFRCDPISEHNRLYWYRQTLGQGPEFLTYFQNEAQLEKSRLLSDRFSAERPKGSFSTLEIQRTEQGDSAMYLCASSFSAGGDSPLHFGNGTRLTVT.

V and J are TRBV11-1 and TRBJ1-4; D is unresolved. CDR1 SGHAT and CDR2 FQDESV come from the germline V gene (reference sequence). The ends were cut back, 4 bases at V and 5 bases at J, with 8 bases in the middle. This CDR3 is 13 amino acids long. The CDR3 region has the DNA TGTGCCAGCAGCTCAGACTGGAATGAAAAACTGTTTTTT. This sequence encodes CASSSDWNEKLFF.

The chain carries TRBV7-8 and TRBJ1-2; 10 bases are a match to TRBD1. Germline V lookup: CDR1 SGHVS, CDR2 FQNEAQ. Trimming removed 5 bases from V and 3 bases from J; junction bases left unmatched: 6. The CDR3 extends over 15 amino acids. The CDR3 region is CASSQGTGVYYGYTF. Written as DNA, the CDR3 is TGTGCCAGCAGCCAGGGGACAGGGGTGTACTATGGCTACACCTTC.

The gene calls are TRBV29-1 and TRBJ2-7, with 7 bases fitting TRBD1. V lost 4 bases to trimming and J lost 6 bases; unmatched junction nucleotides: 3. CDR3 length: 11 amino acids. The germline gives CDR1 SQVTM, CDR2 ANQGSEA. The CDR3 sequence is CSVASGGEQYV. For the CDR3, the DNA is TGCAGCGTTGCCTCAGGGGGCGAGCAGTACGTC.

The chain is built from TRBV5-4 and TRBJ2-7; D not resolved. This CDR3 has 14 amino acids. Germline CDR1 SGHNT, CDR2 YYREEE (reference sequence). V was shortened by 3 bases and J by 0 bases, with 10 bases between the two germline ends. The CDR3 is CASSCRMTSYEQYV. The CDR3 DNA reads TGTGCCAGCAGCTGTCGCATGACCTCCTACGAGCAGTACGTC.

This clonotype was counted between two and nine times. The chain carries TRBV6-4 and TRBJ2-3; TRBD1 or TRBD2 may be the D gene (5 bases each). V dropped 6 bases and J dropped 0 bases, with 13 bases sitting between them. Germline loops: CDR1 MRHNA, CDR2 SNTAGT. CDR3 length: 15 residues. The CDR3 region has the DNA TGTGCCAGCAGCATCGGGGCCACTAGCACAGATACGCAGTATTTT. This encodes CASSIGATSTDTQYF.

The V and J genes are TRBV7-2 and TRBJ1-5, with unresolved D. CDR1 SGHTA and CDR2 FQGNSA come from the germline V gene. The CDR3 consists of 15 residues. Trimming removed 1 base from V and 0 bases from J, with 7 bases in between. As DNA, the CDR3 is TGTGCCAGCAGCTTAGAACAGTATAGCAATCAGCCCCAGCATTTT. It yields the protein CASSLEQYSNQPQHF.

This chain connects TRBV7-3 to TRBJ2-7; D ambiguous. The CDR3 extends over 15 amino acids. The V gene's germline CDR1 is SGHTA and CDR2 FQGTGA. V shed 5 bases and J shed 3 bases, with 17 bases lying between them. CDR3 amino acids: CASSPSKRLLYEQYV. Written as DNA, the CDR3 is TGTGCCAGCAGCCCATCAAAGAGGCTCCTCTACGAGCAGTACGTC.

This chain connects TRBV6-5 to TRBJ2-7, with D perhaps matching TRBD1 or TRBD2 (5 bases each). Germline lookup yields CDR1 MNHEY and CDR2 SVGAGI. The CDR3 spans 16 residues. Trimming took off 0 bases at V and 4 bases at J, with 16 bases between the two ends. The CDR3 DNA is TGTGCCAGCAGTTACTCAGGGGACCGGGCCCTATACGAGCAGTACGTC. This encodes CASSYSGDRALYEQYV.

Written as DNA, the CDR3 is TGTGCCAGCAGTTACAGAGGAGTCGGGGATACGCAGTATTTT. This gives the protein CASSYRGVGDTQYF. V usage is TRBV6-5 and J usage is TRBJ2-3; no clear D gene. The CDR3 has 14 amino acids. V dropped 2 bases and J dropped 6 bases, with 12 bases sitting between them. Looked up from germline, CDR1 is MNHEY and CDR2 is SVGAGI.

The V gene is TRBV4-2, the J gene TRBJ2-7; 8 positions agree with TRBD2. Germline trimming cut 8 bases from V and 3 bases from J; bases unmatched to any gene: 6. Germline lookup yields CDR1 LGHNA and CDR2 YNFKEQ. The CDR3 consists of 13 residues. CDR3 residues: CASRGGVIYEQYF. The CDR3 nucleotides read TGTGCCAGCCGGGGGGGGGTCATCTACGAGCAGTACTTC.